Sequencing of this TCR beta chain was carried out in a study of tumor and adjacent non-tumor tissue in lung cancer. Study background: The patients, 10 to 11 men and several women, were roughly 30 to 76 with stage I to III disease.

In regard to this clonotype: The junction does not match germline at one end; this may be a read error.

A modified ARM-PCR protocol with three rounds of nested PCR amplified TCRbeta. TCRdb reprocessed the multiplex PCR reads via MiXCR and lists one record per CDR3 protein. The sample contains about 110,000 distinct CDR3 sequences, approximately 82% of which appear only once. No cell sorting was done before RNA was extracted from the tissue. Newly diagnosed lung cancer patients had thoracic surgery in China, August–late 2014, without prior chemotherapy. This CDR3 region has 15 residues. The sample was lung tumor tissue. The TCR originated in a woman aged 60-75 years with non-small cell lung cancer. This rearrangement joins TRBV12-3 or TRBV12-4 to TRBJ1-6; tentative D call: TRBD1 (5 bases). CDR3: CASSLGRSYDSSLHF. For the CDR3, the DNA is TGTGCCAGCAGTTTGGGACGGTCCTATGATTCATCCCTCCACTTT.